This T cell receptor beta chain is from a study of lymphopenia after photon versus proton radiotherapy. Using immunoSEQ multiplex PCR, the repertoire was profiled, and TCRdb retains in-frame clones only, with some absent. Here the sample spans thousands of clones, 80% to 90% being singletons. The CDR3 covers 15 residues. Trimming took off 4 bases at V and 11 bases at J, with 24 bases between the two ends. CDR1 and CDR2 from the germline V gene are SGHRS and YFSETQ. The origin of this receptor is a woman in her 70s with pancreatic cancer. Here the sequenced sample was peripheral blood, taken from a patient treated with photon-based radiotherapy. J is TRBJ1-2 and V is TRBV5-1, with TRBD1 as a possible D gene (5 bases). This CDR3 is CASSPGAGQGSGYTF. CDR3 bases: TGCGCCAGCAGCCCCGGCGCCGGGCAGGGTTCGGGGTACACCTTC.